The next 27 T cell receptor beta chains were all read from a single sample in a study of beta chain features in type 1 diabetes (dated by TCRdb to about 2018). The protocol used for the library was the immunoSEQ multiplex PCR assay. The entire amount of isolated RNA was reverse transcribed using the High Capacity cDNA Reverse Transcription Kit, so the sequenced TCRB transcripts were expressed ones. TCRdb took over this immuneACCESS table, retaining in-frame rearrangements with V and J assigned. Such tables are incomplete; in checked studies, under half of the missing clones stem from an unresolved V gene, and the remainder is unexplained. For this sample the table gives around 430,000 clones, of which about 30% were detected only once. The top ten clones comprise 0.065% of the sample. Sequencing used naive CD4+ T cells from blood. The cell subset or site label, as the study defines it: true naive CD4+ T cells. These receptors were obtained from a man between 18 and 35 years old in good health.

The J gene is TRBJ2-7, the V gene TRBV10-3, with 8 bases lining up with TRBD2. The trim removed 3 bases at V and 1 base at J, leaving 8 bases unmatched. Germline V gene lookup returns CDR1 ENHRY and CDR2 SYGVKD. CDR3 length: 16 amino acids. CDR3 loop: CAISDALAALSYEQYF. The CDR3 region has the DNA TGTGCCATCAGTGATGCACTAGCGGCCCTTTCCTACGAGCAGTACTTC.

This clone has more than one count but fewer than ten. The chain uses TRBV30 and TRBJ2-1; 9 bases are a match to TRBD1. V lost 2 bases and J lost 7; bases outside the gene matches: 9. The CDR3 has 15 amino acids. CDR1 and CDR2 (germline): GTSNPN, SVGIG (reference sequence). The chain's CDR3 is CAWSSPGQGSNEQFF. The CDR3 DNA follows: TGTGCCTGGAGTTCCCCGGGACAGGGATCGAATGAGCAGTTCTTC.

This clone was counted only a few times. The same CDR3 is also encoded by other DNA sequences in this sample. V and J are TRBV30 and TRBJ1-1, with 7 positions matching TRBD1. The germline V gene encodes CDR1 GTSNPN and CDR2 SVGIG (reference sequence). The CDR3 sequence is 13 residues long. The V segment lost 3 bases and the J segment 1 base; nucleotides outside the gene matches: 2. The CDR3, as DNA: TGTGCCTGGAGCCGGGACAGGAACACTGAAGCTTTCTTT. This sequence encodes CAWSRDRNTEAFF.

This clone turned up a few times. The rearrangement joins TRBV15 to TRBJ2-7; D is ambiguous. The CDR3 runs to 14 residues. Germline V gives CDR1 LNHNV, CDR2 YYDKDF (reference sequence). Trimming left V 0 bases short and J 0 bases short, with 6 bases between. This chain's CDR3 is CATSRDPDSYEQYF. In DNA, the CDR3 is TGTGCCACCAGCAGAGATCCGGACTCCTACGAGCAGTACTTC.

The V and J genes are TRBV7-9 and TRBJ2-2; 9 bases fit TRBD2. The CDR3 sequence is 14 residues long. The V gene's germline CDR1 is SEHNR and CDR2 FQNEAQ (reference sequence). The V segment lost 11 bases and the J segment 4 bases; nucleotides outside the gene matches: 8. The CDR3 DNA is TGTGCCCCAGAAATGCGGGAGGGCACCGGGGAGCTGTTTTTT. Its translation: CAPEMREGTGELFF.

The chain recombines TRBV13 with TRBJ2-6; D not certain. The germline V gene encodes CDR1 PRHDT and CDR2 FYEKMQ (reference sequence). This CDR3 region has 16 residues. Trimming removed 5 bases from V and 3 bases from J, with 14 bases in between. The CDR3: CASSRSVLGGANVLTF. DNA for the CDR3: TGTGCCAGCAGCCGAAGCGTCCTAGGTGGGGCCAACGTCCTGACTTTC.

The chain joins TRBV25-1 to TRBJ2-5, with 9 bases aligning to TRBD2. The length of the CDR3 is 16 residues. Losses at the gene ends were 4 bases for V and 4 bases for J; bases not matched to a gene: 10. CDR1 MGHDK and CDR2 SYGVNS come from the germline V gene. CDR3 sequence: CASSGAKLSGGETQYF. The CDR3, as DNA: TGTGCCAGCAGTGGAGCCAAACTTAGCGGGGGAGAGACCCAGTACTTC.

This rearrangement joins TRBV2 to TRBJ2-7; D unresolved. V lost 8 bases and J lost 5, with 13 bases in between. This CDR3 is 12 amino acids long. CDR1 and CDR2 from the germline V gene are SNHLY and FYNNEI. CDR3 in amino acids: CASGVFNDEQYF. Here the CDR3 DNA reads TGTGCCAGCGGGGTTTTTAATGACGAGCAGTACTTC.

DNA for the CDR3: TGTGCCAGCAGTGAGGTCCTTAACTATGGCTACACCTTC. Its protein is CASSEVLNYGYTF. The rearrangement links TRBV6-1 to TRBJ1-2; D remains unclear. The V gene's germline CDR1 is MNHNS and CDR2 SASEGT. The CDR3 spans 13 residues. Trimming took off 3 bases at V and 1 base at J, with 6 bases between the two ends.

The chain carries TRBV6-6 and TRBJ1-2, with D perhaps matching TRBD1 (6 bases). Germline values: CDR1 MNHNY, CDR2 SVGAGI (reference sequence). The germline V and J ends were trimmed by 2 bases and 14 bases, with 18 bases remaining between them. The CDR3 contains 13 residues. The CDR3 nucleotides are TGTGCCAGCAGTTACACCCATGGACAGTACTTAACCTTC. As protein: CASSYTHGQYLTF.

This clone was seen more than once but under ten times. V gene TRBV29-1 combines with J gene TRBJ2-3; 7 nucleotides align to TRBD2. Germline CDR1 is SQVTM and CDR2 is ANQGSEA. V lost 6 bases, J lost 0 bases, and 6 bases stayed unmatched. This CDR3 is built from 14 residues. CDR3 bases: TGCAGCGTCCCGGCGGGGGTTAGCACAGATACGCAGTATTTT. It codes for CSVPAGVSTDTQYF.

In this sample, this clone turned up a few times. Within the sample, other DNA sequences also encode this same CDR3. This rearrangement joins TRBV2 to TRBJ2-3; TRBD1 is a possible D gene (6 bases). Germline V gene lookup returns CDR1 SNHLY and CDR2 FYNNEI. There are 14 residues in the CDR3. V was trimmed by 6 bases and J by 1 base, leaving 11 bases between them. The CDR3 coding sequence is TGTGCCAGCAGAAGGGCAGGGGGCACAGATACGCAGTATTTT. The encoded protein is CASRRAGGTDTQYF.

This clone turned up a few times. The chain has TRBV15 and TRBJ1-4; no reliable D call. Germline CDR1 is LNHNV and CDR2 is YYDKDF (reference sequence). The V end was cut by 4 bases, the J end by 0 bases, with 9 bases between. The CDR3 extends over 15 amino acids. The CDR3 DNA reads TGTGCCACCAGCATGGGGTTTGCAACTAATGAAAAACTGTTTTTT. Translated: CATSMGFATNEKLFF.

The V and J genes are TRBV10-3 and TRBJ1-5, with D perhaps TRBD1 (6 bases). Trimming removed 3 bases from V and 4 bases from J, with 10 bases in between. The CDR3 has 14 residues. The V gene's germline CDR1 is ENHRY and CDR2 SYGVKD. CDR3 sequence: CAISEWGANQPQHF. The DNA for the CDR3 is TGTGCCATCAGTGAATGGGGGGCGAATCAGCCCCAGCATTTT.

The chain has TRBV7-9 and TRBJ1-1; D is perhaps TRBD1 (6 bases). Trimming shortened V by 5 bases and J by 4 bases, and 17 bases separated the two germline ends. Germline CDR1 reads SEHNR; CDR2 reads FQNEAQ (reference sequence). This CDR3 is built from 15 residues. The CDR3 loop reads CASSPTGGMGTEAFF. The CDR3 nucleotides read TGTGCCAGCAGCCCAACTGGGGGCATGGGCACTGAAGCTTTCTTT.

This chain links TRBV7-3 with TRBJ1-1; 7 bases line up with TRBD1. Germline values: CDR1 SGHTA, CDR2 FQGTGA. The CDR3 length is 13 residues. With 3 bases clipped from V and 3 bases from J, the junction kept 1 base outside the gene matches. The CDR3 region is CASSFDRDTEAFF. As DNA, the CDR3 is TGTGCCAGCAGCTTCGACAGGGACACTGAAGCTTTCTTT.

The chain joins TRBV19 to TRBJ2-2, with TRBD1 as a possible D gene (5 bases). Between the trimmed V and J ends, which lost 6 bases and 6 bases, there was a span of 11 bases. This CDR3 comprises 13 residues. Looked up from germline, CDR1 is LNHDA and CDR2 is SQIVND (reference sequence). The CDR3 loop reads CASRAQGSGELFF. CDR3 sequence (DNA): TGTGCCAGTAGGGCCCAGGGATCCGGGGAGCTGTTTTTT.

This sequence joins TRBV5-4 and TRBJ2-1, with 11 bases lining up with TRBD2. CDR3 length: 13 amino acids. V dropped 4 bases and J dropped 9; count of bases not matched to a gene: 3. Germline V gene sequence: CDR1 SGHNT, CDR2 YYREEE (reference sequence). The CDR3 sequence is CASSRGTSGEQFF. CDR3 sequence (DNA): TGTGCCAGCAGCCGTGGGACTAGCGGTGAGCAGTTCTTC.

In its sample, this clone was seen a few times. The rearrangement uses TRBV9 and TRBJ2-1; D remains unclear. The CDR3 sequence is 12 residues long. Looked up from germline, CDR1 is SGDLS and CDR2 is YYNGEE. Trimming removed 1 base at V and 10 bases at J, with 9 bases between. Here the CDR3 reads CASSVMSREQFF. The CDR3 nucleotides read TGTGCCAGCAGCGTAATGTCCCGGGAGCAGTTCTTC.

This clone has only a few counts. The CDR3 DNA follows: TGTGCCAGCAGTGTACCCGGGACAGTTGAAGAGACCCAGTACTTC. This encodes CASSVPGTVEETQYF. The chain links TRBV25-1 to TRBJ2-5; 7 nucleotides align to TRBD1. Trimming took 4 bases from V and 3 from J; bases not matched to a gene: 8. The CDR3 spans 15 residues. Germline CDR1 and CDR2: MGHDK and SYGVNS.

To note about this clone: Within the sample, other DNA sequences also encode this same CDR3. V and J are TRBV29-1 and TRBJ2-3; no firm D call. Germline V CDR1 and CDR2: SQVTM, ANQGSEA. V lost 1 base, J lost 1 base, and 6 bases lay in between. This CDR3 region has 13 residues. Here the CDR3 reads CSVEGPGTDTQYF. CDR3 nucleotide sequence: TGCAGCGTTGAAGGGCCGGGCACAGATACGCAGTATTTT.

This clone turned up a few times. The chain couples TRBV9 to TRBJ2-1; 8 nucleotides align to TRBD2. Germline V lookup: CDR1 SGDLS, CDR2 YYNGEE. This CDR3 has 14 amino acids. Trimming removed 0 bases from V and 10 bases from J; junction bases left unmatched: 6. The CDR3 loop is CASSVVAGGNEQFF. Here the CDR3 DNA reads TGTGCCAGCAGCGTAGTGGCGGGAGGTAACGAGCAGTTCTTC.

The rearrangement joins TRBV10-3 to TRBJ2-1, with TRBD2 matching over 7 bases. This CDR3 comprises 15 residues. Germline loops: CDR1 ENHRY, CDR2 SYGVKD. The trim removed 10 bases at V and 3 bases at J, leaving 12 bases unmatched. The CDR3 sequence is CATRVSGGGYNEQFF. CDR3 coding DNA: TGTGCCACACGGGTTTCGGGAGGTGGCTACAATGAGCAGTTCTTC.

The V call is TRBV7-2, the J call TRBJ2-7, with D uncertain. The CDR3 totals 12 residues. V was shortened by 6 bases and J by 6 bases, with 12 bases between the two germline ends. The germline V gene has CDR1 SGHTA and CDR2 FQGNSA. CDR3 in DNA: TGTGCCAGCAGTTTAATTATCGCCGAGCAGTACTTC. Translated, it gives CASSLIIAEQYF. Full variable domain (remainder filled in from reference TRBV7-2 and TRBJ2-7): GAGVSQSPSNKVTEKGKDVELRCDPISGHTALYWYRQSLGQGLEFLIYFQGNSAPDKSGLPSDRFSAERTGGSVSTLTIQRTQQEDSAVYLCASSLIIAEQYFGPGTRLTVT.

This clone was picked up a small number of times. The CDR3 DNA reads TGTGCCTGGGGCCGAAAGGTAGTTGAGCAGTTCTTC. Protein product: CAWGRKVVEQFF. V usage is TRBV30 and J usage is TRBJ2-1; D gene ambiguous. The CDR3 contains 12 residues. Trimming removed 5 bases at V and 9 bases at J, with 14 bases between. Per the germline V gene, CDR1 is GTSNPN and CDR2 is SVGIG (reference sequence). Using reference TRBV30 and TRBJ2-1 for the parts outside the CDR3, the full variable domain is SQTIHQWPATLVQPVGSPLSLECTVEGTSNPNLYWYRQAAGRGLQLLFYSVGIGQISSEVPQNLSASRPQDRQFILSSKKLLLSDSGFYLCAWGRKVVEQFFGPGTRLTVL.

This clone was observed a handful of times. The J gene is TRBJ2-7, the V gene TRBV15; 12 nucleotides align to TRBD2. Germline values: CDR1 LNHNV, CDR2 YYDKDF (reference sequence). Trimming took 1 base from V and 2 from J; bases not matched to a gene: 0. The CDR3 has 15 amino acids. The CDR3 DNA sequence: TGTGCCACCAGCAGAGGGACTAGCGGGACCTACGAGCAGTACTTC. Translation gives CATSRGTSGTYEQYF.

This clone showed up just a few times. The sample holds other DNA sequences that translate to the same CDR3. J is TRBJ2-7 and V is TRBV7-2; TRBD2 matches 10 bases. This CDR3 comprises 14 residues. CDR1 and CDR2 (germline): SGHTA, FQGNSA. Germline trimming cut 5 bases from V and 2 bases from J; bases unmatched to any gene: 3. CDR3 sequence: CASSPTSGTYEQYF. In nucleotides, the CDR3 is TGTGCCAGCAGCCCTACTAGCGGGACCTACGAGCAGTACTTC.